Each of the 6 T cell receptor beta chains below was sequenced from the same sample in a study of T cells after yellow fever vaccination. TCRdb recomputed calls from the 5' RACE reads with MiXCR, one row per CDR3 protein. In the table there are 600,000 to 750,000 distinct CDR3 sequences, more than 9% of which are singletons. This material consisted of PBMCs, taken on the day of the yellow fever booster vaccination. These receptor sequences come from a man younger than 45 who received the YFV17D yellow fever vaccine.

The gene calls are TRBV7-9 and TRBJ1-6; D is unclear. There are 13 residues in the CDR3. Trimming cost V 6 bases and J 10 bases, with 13 bases left between them. Germline loops: CDR1 SEHNR, CDR2 FQNEAQ (reference sequence). CDR3 nucleotides: TGTGCCAGCAGGCCTCAACAGAAGTCACCCCTCCACTTT. It yields the protein CASRPQQKSPLHF.

This clonotype occurred many times. This rearrangement joins TRBV28 to TRBJ1-6, with a weak D call TRBD1 (5 bases). The CDR3 is made up of 13 amino acids. The germline V and J ends were trimmed by 4 bases and 10 bases, with 11 bases remaining between them. The germline CDR1 and CDR2 sequences are MDHEN and SYDVKM. CDR3 in amino acids: CASSWSRESPLHF. CDR3 DNA sequence: TGTGCCAGCAGTTGGAGCAGGGAATCACCCCTCCACTTT.

This clonotype has more than one count but fewer than ten. The chain carries TRBV29-1 and TRBJ2-3, with TRBD2 as a possible D gene (6 bases). CDR1 is SQVTM and CDR2 is ANQGSEA in the germline V gene. V shed 6 bases and J shed 0 bases, with 13 bases lying between them. CDR3 length: 14 amino acids. The CDR3 is CSVRRVSSTDTQYF. CDR3 coding DNA: TGCAGCGTGCGGAGGGTGTCTAGCACAGATACGCAGTATTTT.

In its sample, this clonotype was seen a few times. The V gene is TRBV20-1, the J gene TRBJ2-3; 10 bases fit TRBD2. This CDR3 is 15 amino acids long. Germline V gives CDR1 DFQATT, CDR2 SNEGSKA (reference sequence). Trimming removed 3 bases from V and 3 bases from J; junction bases left unmatched: 6. The CDR3 DNA is TGCAGTGCTAGCCCTAGCGGGAGAGGTACAGATACGCAGTATTTT. Translation gives CSASPSGRGTDTQYF.

The rearrangement links TRBV3-1 to TRBJ2-1, with TRBD2 as a possible D gene (6 bases). Trimming took off 1 base at V and 6 bases at J, with 10 bases between the two ends. From germline, CDR1 is LGHDT and CDR2 YNNKEL (reference sequence). The CDR3 consists of 14 residues. The CDR3 region is CASSQVAGSNEQFF. DNA of the CDR3: TGTGCCAGCAGCCAAGTGGCCGGGAGCAATGAGCAGTTCTTC.

The chain is built from TRBV10-2 and TRBJ1-2; possibly TRBD1 for D (5 bases). V gave up 4 bases and J gave up 2 bases, with 5 bases separating them. The CDR3 consists of 12 residues. Germline values: CDR1 WSHSY, CDR2 SAAADI. The CDR3 spells CASSGQNYGYTF. The CDR3 nucleotides are TGCGCCAGCAGTGGACAGAACTATGGCTACACCTTC.